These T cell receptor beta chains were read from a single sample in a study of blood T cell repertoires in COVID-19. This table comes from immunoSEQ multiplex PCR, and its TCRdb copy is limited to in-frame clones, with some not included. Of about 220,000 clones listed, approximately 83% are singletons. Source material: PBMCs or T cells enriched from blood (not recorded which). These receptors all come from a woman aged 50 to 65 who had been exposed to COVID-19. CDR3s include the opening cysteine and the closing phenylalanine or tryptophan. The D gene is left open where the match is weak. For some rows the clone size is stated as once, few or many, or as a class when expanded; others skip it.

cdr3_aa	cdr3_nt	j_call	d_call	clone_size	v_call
CASSAADSLHEKLFF	TGTGCCAGCTCGGCGGCGGACAGCCTTCATGAAAAACTGTTTTTT	TRBJ1-4	.	.	TRBV18
CASSFHGQLNEQFF	TGTGCCAGCAGCTTCCATGGACAGTTAAATGAGCAGTTCTTC	TRBJ2-1	.	once	TRBV11-2
CASSQDTYYGYTF	TGTGCCAGCAGCCAAGACACTTACTATGGCTACACCTTC	TRBJ1-2	.	few	TRBV14
CSVSDRPGSGNTIYF	TGCAGCGTTTCGGACAGGCCTGGATCTGGAAACACCATATATTTT	TRBJ1-3	TRBD1	.	TRBV29-1
CASSLRGTSSYNEQFF	TGTGCCAGCAGTTTAAGGGGGACCAGCTCCTACAATGAGCAGTTCTTC	TRBJ2-1	.	once	TRBV27
CASSSAKGGGGETQYF	TGTGCCAGCAGCTCCGCGAAGGGCGGGGGGGGAGAGACCCAGTACTTC	TRBJ2-5	TRBD2	.	TRBV7-9
CASSEPGANTGELFF	TGTGCCAGCAGCGAACCCGGGGCGAACACCGGGGAGCTGTTTTTT	TRBJ2-2	.	once	TRBV6-2/TRBV6-3
CASRPRRGDYGYTF	TGTGCCAGCAGGCCGAGACGGGGAGACTATGGCTACACCTTC	TRBJ1-2	.	.	TRBV6-5
CASSATLNTEAFF	TGTGCCAGTAGCGCAACTTTGAACACTGAAGCTTTCTTT	TRBJ1-1	.	few	TRBV19
CASSFLDRYNEQFF	TGTGCCAGCAGCTTCCTGGACAGGTACAATGAGCAGTTCTTC	TRBJ2-1	TRBD1	.	TRBV11-2
CASSQQGVSGNTIYF	TGCGCCAGCAGCCAACAGGGGGTCTCTGGAAACACCATATATTTT	TRBJ1-3	TRBD1	.	TRBV5-1
CASSYIRGSTDTQYF	TGTGCCAGCAGTTACATCCGCGGCAGCACAGATACGCAGTATTTT	TRBJ2-3	.	.	TRBV6-5
CASSLEGGGGTEAFF	TGCGCCAGCAGTCTGGAAGGGGGTGGAGGCACTGAAGCTTTCTTT	TRBJ1-1	.	.	TRBV5-1
CASSKRGQGRVQPQHF	TGTGCCAGCAGCAAACGGGGACAGGGGAGGGTTCAGCCCCAGCATTTT	TRBJ1-5	TRBD1	.	TRBV5-6
CASSSGLGREQYF	TGTGCCAGCAGCTCGGGACTAGGAAGGGAGCAGTACTTC	TRBJ2-7	TRBD2	.	TRBV7-6
CASSFGPAPGETQYF	TGTGCCAGCAGTTTCGGACCCGCCCCGGGGGAGACCCAGTACTTC	TRBJ2-5	.	.	TRBV27
CASNRDRLTDTQYF	TGTGCCAGCAACAGGGACAGGCTCACAGATACGCAGTATTTT	TRBJ2-3	TRBD1	.	TRBV5-6
CASSNKGHTGPANEKLFF	TGTGCCAGCAGCAACAAGGGGCACACAGGGCCGGCTAATGAAAAACTGTTTTTT	TRBJ1-4	.	.	TRBV21-1
CASSMTRGSYNEQFF	TGTGCCAGTAGTATGACTAGAGGGTCCTACAATGAGCAGTTCTTC	TRBJ2-1	.	few	TRBV19
CASSQGLMGGNEQFF	TGTGCCAGCAGCCAGGGGCTTATGGGGGGCAATGAGCAGTTCTTC	TRBJ2-1	.	.	TRBV3-1/TRBV3-2
CASSYGTPTYMNTEAFF	TGTGCCAGCAGTTACGGTACCCCGACTTATATGAACACTGAAGCTTTCTTT	TRBJ1-1	.	.	TRBV6-2/TRBV6-3
CAISADRGKGYTF	TGTGCCATCAGTGCGGACAGGGGGAAAGGCTACACCTTC	TRBJ1-2	TRBD1	.	TRBV10-3
CASSLNAGLTDTQYF	TGTGCCAGCAGCTTAAACGCGGGGCTCACAGATACGCAGTATTTT	TRBJ2-3	.	.	TRBV7-3
CASSWTDRALYYGYTF	TGTGCCAGCAGCTGGACCGACAGGGCTTTGTACTATGGCTACACCTTC	TRBJ1-2	TRBD1	few	TRBV3-1/TRBV3-2
CASSLVAGTDTQYF	TGCGCCAGCAGCTTGGTGGCGGGCACAGATACGCAGTATTTT	TRBJ2-3	.	.	TRBV5-1
CASSEPTPGTGAGQPQHF	TGCGCCAGCAGTGAGCCAACCCCGGGGACAGGGGCGGGTCAGCCCCAGCATTTT	TRBJ1-5	TRBD1	.	TRBV10-2
CASDSGTTNQPQHF	TGTGCCAGCGATTCGGGGACTACTAATCAGCCCCAGCATTTT	TRBJ1-5	.	.	TRBV6-5
CASSLAGGLSSYEQYF	TGTGCCAGCAGCCTCGCGGGGGGACTTTCGTCCTACGAGCAGTACTTC	TRBJ2-7	TRBD2	.	TRBV7-2
CASSFLSHYGYTF	TGTGCCAGTAGTTTTTTGAGCCACTATGGCTACACCTTC	TRBJ1-2	.	.	TRBV19
CASSLASGDEKLFF	TGCGCCAGCAGCTTGGCCTCAGGGGATGAAAAACTGTTTTTT	TRBJ1-4	.	.	TRBV5-1
CASSPGLGTDTQYF	TGTGCCAGCAGCCCAGGGCTCGGGACAGATACGCAGTATTTT	TRBJ2-3	.	once	TRBV7-9
CASTDSGGANTQYF	TGCGCCAGCACGGACAGCGGGGGGGCGAATACGCAGTATTTT	TRBJ2-3	TRBD2	.	TRBV5-1
CASSVSGGAPEQYF	TGTGCCAGCAGCGTTAGCGGGGGGGCCCCCGAGCAGTACTTC	TRBJ2-7	TRBD2	.	TRBV13
CASSIQGNTEAFF	TGTGCCAGTAGTATTCAGGGAAACACTGAAGCTTTCTTT	TRBJ1-1	.	once	TRBV19
CASSQPLQGACGNTIYF	TGTGCCAGCAGCCAACCCTTACAGGGTGCATGCGGAAACACCATATATTTT	TRBJ1-3	.	.	TRBV3-1/TRBV3-2
CAEGAQKQFF	TGTGCCGAGGGAGCCCAAAAGCAGTTCTTC	TRBJ2-1	.	once	TRBV24-1
CAWELAGGLYNEQFF	TGTGCCTGGGAACTAGCGGGGGGGCTGTACAATGAGCAGTTCTTC	TRBJ2-1	TRBD2	.	TRBV30
CASSYSSGGALEQYF	TGTGCCAGCAGCTACTCTAGCGGGGGCGCCCTCGAGCAGTACTTC	TRBJ2-7	TRBD2	.	TRBV7-9
CASSFGGPYEQYF	TGCGCCAGCAGCTTTGGTGGCCCCTACGAGCAGTACTTC	TRBJ2-7	.	.	TRBV5-1
CASSEGAGTPLHF	TGTGCCAGCAGTGAAGGGGCGGGGACACCCCTCCACTTT	TRBJ1-6	.	.	TRBV6-1
CASRSDIANYGYTF	TGTGCCAGCAGATCCGACATAGCTAACTATGGCTACACCTTC	TRBJ1-2	.	.	TRBV2
CAISDIQGNQPQHF	TGTGCCATCAGTGACATACAGGGGAATCAGCCCCAGCATTTT	TRBJ1-5	TRBD1	.	TRBV10-3